This is a list of T cell receptor beta chains from one sample in a study of OX40 agonist ivuxolimab in advanced cancers. Profiled with immunoSEQ multiplex PCR; TCRdb holds only in-frame clones, not every one. The data contain 80,000 to 95,000 clones, roughly 89% of them singletons. The source was CD4+ or CD8+ T cells sorted from blood, collected in a trial of the OX40 agonist ivuxolimab. These receptors were obtained from an adult with an advanced solid tumor such as melanoma, head and neck, liver or kidney cancer. CDR3s include the opening cysteine and the closing phenylalanine or tryptophan. A D gene is named only where the DNA matches it firmly. For some rows the clone size is stated as once, few or many, or as a class when expanded; others skip it.

V gene: TRBV21-1
CDR3 length: 17
clone size: -
J gene: TRBJ2-1
D gene: -
CDR3 DNA: TGTGCCAGCAGCAAAAGGCTCCGGCGACTAGCGGGTACTGAGCAGTTCTTC
CDR3 protein: CASSKRLRRLAGTEQFF

V gene: TRBV28
CDR3 length: 15
clone size: -
J gene: TRBJ2-4
D gene: -
CDR3 DNA: TGTGCCAGCAGCCCCGAGATGTGGTCCAAAAACATTCAGTACTTC
CDR3 protein: CASSPEMWSKNIQYF

V gene: TRBV5-1
CDR3 length: 15
clone size: once
J gene: TRBJ2-1
D gene: -
CDR3 DNA: TGCGCCAGCAGGAAGGGAGGGGGCCTAGGAAATGAGCAGTTCTTC
CDR3 protein: CASRKGGGLGNEQFF

V gene: TRBV2
CDR3 length: 15
clone size: -
J gene: TRBJ1-5
D gene: -
CDR3 DNA: TGTGCCAGCAGTTATCGGACGGGATCAGGAGAGCCCCAGCATTTT
CDR3 protein: CASSYRTGSGEPQHF

V gene: TRBV7-9
CDR3 length: 13
clone size: -
J gene: TRBJ1-3
D gene: TRBD1
CDR3 DNA: TGTGCCACCAGGACAGGCTCTGGAAACACCATATATTTT
CDR3 protein: CATRTGSGNTIYF

V gene: TRBV18
CDR3 length: 13
clone size: few
J gene: TRBJ1-5
D gene: -
CDR3 DNA: TGTGCCAGCTCACCCGGGACGAGTGGGCCCCGGCATTTT
CDR3 protein: CASSPGTSGPRHF

V gene: TRBV7-2
CDR3 length: 13
clone size: -
J gene: TRBJ2-5
D gene: -
CDR3 DNA: TGTGCCAGCAGCTTGGGAAGGGAGAAGACCCAGTACTTC
CDR3 protein: CASSLGREKTQYF

V gene: TRBV29-1
CDR3 length: 13
clone size: -
J gene: TRBJ2-5
D gene: -
CDR3 DNA: TGCAGCGTTGGACCTCAGGTTGGCGAGACCCAGTACTTC
CDR3 protein: CSVGPQVGETQYF

V gene: TRBV7-2
CDR3 length: 12
clone size: -
J gene: TRBJ1-5
D gene: -
CDR3 DNA: TGTGCCAGCAGCTTAGATAGGAGGCCCCAGCATTTT
CDR3 protein: CASSLDRRPQHF

V gene: TRBV7-2
CDR3 length: 15
clone size: -
J gene: TRBJ2-3
D gene: -
CDR3 DNA: TGTGCCAGCTCGGCGGGGGCTGTCCGCACAGATACGCAGTATTTT
CDR3 protein: CASSAGAVRTDTQYF

V gene: TRBV5-1
CDR3 length: 16
clone size: few
J gene: TRBJ2-7
D gene: TRBD1
CDR3 DNA: TGCGCCAGCAGCTTGGCCCGGGGGACAGGGACCTACGAGCAGTACTTC
CDR3 protein: CASSLARGTGTYEQYF

V gene: TRBV25-1
CDR3 length: 14
clone size: -
J gene: TRBJ1-5
D gene: -
CDR3 DNA: TGTGCCAGCAGTGAAAGGGGGGGTGTTCAGCCCCAGCATTTT
CDR3 protein: CASSERGGVQPQHF

V gene: TRBV10-2
CDR3 length: 14
clone size: few
J gene: TRBJ1-5
D gene: -
CDR3 DNA: TGCGCCAGCAGTGAGTTGGACAGCAATCAGCCCCAGCATTTT
CDR3 protein: CASSELDSNQPQHF

V gene: TRBV4-2
CDR3 length: 15
clone size: once
J gene: TRBJ2-1
D gene: -
CDR3 DNA: TGTGCCAGCAGCCCAACCACGGATCGGGGGAGTGAGCAGTTCTTC
CDR3 protein: CASSPTTDRGSEQFF

V gene: TRBV7-6
CDR3 length: 17
clone size: -
J gene: TRBJ1-1
D gene: TRBD1
CDR3 DNA: TGTGCCAGCAGCTTAGTAGGGTTCCAGGGGGCGAACACTGAAGCTTTCTTT
CDR3 protein: CASSLVGFQGANTEAFF

V gene: TRBV5-1
CDR3 length: 14
clone size: -
J gene: TRBJ2-7
D gene: -
CDR3 DNA: TGCGCCAGCAGCCCCCTCGGAGTCCCGGGCGAGCAGTACTTC
CDR3 protein: CASSPLGVPGEQYF

V gene: TRBV11-2
CDR3 length: 14
clone size: few
J gene: TRBJ2-7
D gene: -
CDR3 DNA: TGTGCCAGCAGCTTAGCGTTTAGGGTGTCCGAGCAGTACTTC
CDR3 protein: CASSLAFRVSEQYF

V gene: TRBV4-2
CDR3 length: 17
clone size: -
J gene: TRBJ2-1
D gene: -
CDR3 DNA: TGTGCCAGCAGCCCACCTGGGCTCGCTAGCTCCTACAATGAGCAGTTCTTC
CDR3 protein: CASSPPGLASSYNEQFF

V gene: TRBV6-1
CDR3 length: 17
clone size: once
J gene: TRBJ1-2
D gene: TRBD1
CDR3 DNA: TGTGCCAGCAGTGAAAGGGGACAGGGGGCTTCGGACTATGGCTACACCTTC
CDR3 protein: CASSERGQGASDYGYTF

V gene: TRBV11-2
CDR3 length: 14
clone size: once
J gene: TRBJ2-1
D gene: -
CDR3 DNA: TGTGCCAGCAGCTTAGGGGGCAGGACCAGTGAGCAGTTCTTC
CDR3 protein: CASSLGGRTSEQFF

V gene: TRBV5-1
CDR3 length: 15
clone size: -
J gene: TRBJ1-5
D gene: -
CDR3 DNA: TGCGCCAGCAGCTTGGGCGGGGGAGGGAGTCAGCCCCAGCATTTT
CDR3 protein: CASSLGGGGSQPQHF

V gene: TRBV27
CDR3 length: 15
clone size: -
J gene: TRBJ2-7
D gene: -
CDR3 DNA: TGTGCCAGCAGTTTATTGCGGGGAACCCTTGGCGAGCAGTACTTC
CDR3 protein: CASSLLRGTLGEQYF

V gene: TRBV27
CDR3 length: 15
clone size: -
J gene: TRBJ2-7
D gene: -
CDR3 DNA: TGTGCCAGCAGTTTGTTAACCGGGAGATTTTACGAGCAGTACTTC
CDR3 protein: CASSLLTGRFYEQYF

V gene: TRBV7-2
CDR3 length: 15
clone size: -
J gene: TRBJ1-1
D gene: -
CDR3 DNA: TGTGCCAGCAGCTTAAGGGTAGGGCCGAACACTGAAGCTTTCTTT
CDR3 protein: CASSLRVGPNTEAFF

V gene: TRBV27
CDR3 length: 19
clone size: -
J gene: TRBJ2-3
D gene: -
CDR3 DNA: TGTGCCAGCAGCCGGAGGAGGGGAGAAGGCCTTCGCGTGCCAGATACGCAGTATTTT
CDR3 protein: CASSRRRGEGLRVPDTQYF

V gene: TRBV10-3
CDR3 length: 15
clone size: -
J gene: TRBJ1-5
D gene: -
CDR3 DNA: TGTGCCATCAGTGAGTCGACTGGGTACAATCAGCCCCAGCATTTT
CDR3 protein: CAISESTGYNQPQHF

V gene: TRBV11-2
CDR3 length: 13
clone size: once
J gene: TRBJ2-5
D gene: TRBD2
CDR3 DNA: TGTGCCAGCAACCCGGGACTAAAAGAGACCCAGTACTTC
CDR3 protein: CASNPGLKETQYF

V gene: TRBV5-4
CDR3 length: 13
clone size: -
J gene: TRBJ2-2
D gene: -
CDR3 DNA: TGTGCCAGCAGTTACCTTAACACCGGGGAGCTGTTTTTT
CDR3 protein: CASSYLNTGELFF

V gene: TRBV27
CDR3 length: 15
clone size: -
J gene: TRBJ1-2
D gene: TRBD1
CDR3 DNA: TGTGCCAGCAGTTTAGGGGGCAGGGGGCGCGAAGGCTACACCTTC
CDR3 protein: CASSLGGRGREGYTF

V gene: TRBV4-2
CDR3 length: 14
clone size: -
J gene: TRBJ2-7
D gene: TRBD2
CDR3 DNA: TGTGCCAGCAGCCAGGGACTAGCCGACTACGAGCAGTACTTC
CDR3 protein: CASSQGLADYEQYF

V gene: TRBV5-1
CDR3 length: 14
clone size: once
J gene: TRBJ2-7
D gene: -
CDR3 DNA: TGCGCCAGCAGCTTGTCCGCGCTCGGCTACGAGCAGTACTTC
CDR3 protein: CASSLSALGYEQYF

V gene: TRBV5-1
CDR3 length: 14
clone size: few
J gene: TRBJ1-1
D gene: -
CDR3 DNA: TGCGCCAGCAGCTTGACAAACTGGAACACTGAAGCTTTCTTT
CDR3 protein: CASSLTNWNTEAFF

V gene: TRBV7-9
CDR3 length: 13
clone size: -
J gene: TRBJ1-3
D gene: -
CDR3 DNA: TGTGCCAGCAACCGGGGGGGCCGAAACACCATATATTTT
CDR3 protein: CASNRGGRNTIYF

V gene: TRBV27
CDR3 length: 14
clone size: once
J gene: TRBJ2-1
D gene: TRBD2
CDR3 DNA: TGTGCCAGCAGTTCCCCTGGGCGGGAGAAAGGTGAATTCTTC
CDR3 protein: CASSSPGREKGEFF

V gene: TRBV4-1
CDR3 length: 16
clone size: -
J gene: TRBJ2-5
D gene: TRBD1
CDR3 DNA: TGCGCCAGCAGCCAGAATGGACAGGGGAGCCAAGAGACCCAGTACTTC
CDR3 protein: CASSQNGQGSQETQYF

V gene: TRBV4-2
CDR3 length: 14
clone size: -
J gene: TRBJ2-7
D gene: TRBD1
CDR3 DNA: TGTGCCAGCAGCCAAGTCGACAGGGTTAATGAGCAGTACTTC
CDR3 protein: CASSQVDRVNEQYF

V gene: TRBV30
CDR3 length: 15
clone size: -
J gene: TRBJ2-1
D gene: TRBD2
CDR3 DNA: TGTGCCTGGAGTCCATTCGGGAGGGCCCGGAATGAGCAGTTCTTC
CDR3 protein: CAWSPFGRARNEQFF

V gene: TRBV10-3
CDR3 length: 14
clone size: -
J gene: TRBJ2-7
D gene: TRBD1
CDR3 DNA: TGTGCCACCAACCGGGACAGAGACTCCTACGAGCAGTACTTC
CDR3 protein: CATNRDRDSYEQYF

V gene: TRBV28
CDR3 length: 14
clone size: -
J gene: TRBJ2-3
D gene: -
CDR3 DNA: TGTGCCACTTCGGGAGCCACTAGCACAGATACGCAGTATTTT
CDR3 protein: CATSGATSTDTQYF

V gene: TRBV7-6
CDR3 length: 14
clone size: -
J gene: TRBJ2-5
D gene: -
CDR3 DNA: TGTGCCAGCAGCTTAGGCGGAGGGGTCGAGACCCAGTACTTC
CDR3 protein: CASSLGGGVETQYF

V gene: TRBV12-5
CDR3 length: 13
clone size: -
J gene: TRBJ2-1
D gene: -
CDR3 DNA: TGTGCTAGTGGTTTGGCCATATCCAATGAGCAGTTCTTC
CDR3 protein: CASGLAISNEQFF

V gene: TRBV18
CDR3 length: 16
clone size: -
J gene: TRBJ1-4
D gene: -
CDR3 DNA: TGTGCCAGCTCACTACGCCCCTGGGGGCGGGAAGAAAAACTGTTTTTT
CDR3 protein: CASSLRPWGREEKLFF

V gene: TRBV2
CDR3 length: 13
clone size: -
J gene: TRBJ2-5
D gene: -
CDR3 DNA: TGTGCCAGTTGCTGGGGGAGCGAAGAGACCCAGTACTTC
CDR3 protein: CASCWGSEETQYF

V gene: TRBV18
CDR3 length: 13
clone size: -
J gene: TRBJ2-5
D gene: TRBD1
CDR3 DNA: TGTGCCAGCTCGCGGGACAGGGCAGAGACCCAGTACTTC
CDR3 protein: CASSRDRAETQYF

V gene: TRBV7-6
CDR3 length: 16
clone size: -
J gene: TRBJ2-2
D gene: TRBD2
CDR3 DNA: TGTGCCAGCAGCTTAAATAGCGGGAGCGGCACCGGGGAGCTGTTTTTT
CDR3 protein: CASSLNSGSGTGELFF

V gene: TRBV19
CDR3 length: 18
clone size: -
J gene: TRBJ2-2
D gene: -
CDR3 DNA: TGTGCCAGTATCCCAGGGGGCGGGAGGCCCCTTCCCACCGGGGAGCTGTTTTTT
CDR3 protein: CASIPGGGRPLPTGELFF

V gene: TRBV5-6
CDR3 length: 14
clone size: -
J gene: TRBJ1-5
D gene: -
CDR3 DNA: TGTGCCAGCAGCTTCGGACAGATCGGTCAGCCCCAGCATTTT
CDR3 protein: CASSFGQIGQPQHF

V gene: TRBV6-6
CDR3 length: 14
clone size: -
J gene: TRBJ2-1
D gene: -
CDR3 DNA: TGTGCCAGCAGCTCCTTAGACAGTTTGTCTGAGCAGTTCTTC
CDR3 protein: CASSSLDSLSEQFF

V gene: TRBV5-4
CDR3 length: 16
clone size: -
J gene: TRBJ2-1
D gene: -
CDR3 DNA: TGTGCCAGCAGCCACCTCGTATTAGCGACATACAATGAGCAGTTCTTC
CDR3 protein: CASSHLVLATYNEQFF

V gene: TRBV6-5
CDR3 length: 13
clone size: -
J gene: TRBJ1-2
D gene: TRBD1
CDR3 DNA: TGTGCCAGCTCGGGGACAGGGAGGTATGGCTACACCTTC
CDR3 protein: CASSGTGRYGYTF

V gene: TRBV28
CDR3 length: 12
clone size: -
J gene: TRBJ2-5
D gene: -
CDR3 DNA: TGTGCCAGCAGTTTATACCGAGTCCCCCAGTACTTC
CDR3 protein: CASSLYRVPQYF

V gene: TRBV14
CDR3 length: 16
clone size: -
J gene: TRBJ1-3
D gene: -
CDR3 DNA: TGTGCCAGCAGCGACCAGGGTATCGTCTCTGGAAACACCATATATTTT
CDR3 protein: CASSDQGIVSGNTIYF

V gene: TRBV27
CDR3 length: 13
clone size: many
J gene: TRBJ1-5
D gene: -
CDR3 DNA: TGTGCCAGCAGTGAGAAAGGAGATCAGCCCCAGCATTTT
CDR3 protein: CASSEKGDQPQHF

V gene: TRBV6-1
CDR3 length: 12
clone size: -
J gene: TRBJ2-5
D gene: TRBD1
CDR3 DNA: TGTGCCAGCAGTCGGACAGGAGAGACCCAGTACTTC
CDR3 protein: CASSRTGETQYF

V gene: TRBV30
CDR3 length: 11
clone size: -
J gene: TRBJ2-5
D gene: -
CDR3 DNA: TGTGCCTGGAGTGGTCAAGAGACCCAGTACTTC
CDR3 protein: CAWSGQETQYF

V gene: TRBV30
CDR3 length: 16
clone size: -
J gene: TRBJ1-1
D gene: -
CDR3 DNA: TGTGCCTGGAGCTTATGGTCTGTGGGGATGAACACTGAAGCTTTCTTT
CDR3 protein: CAWSLWSVGMNTEAFF

V gene: TRBV19
CDR3 length: 15
clone size: -
J gene: TRBJ1-5
D gene: -
CDR3 DNA: TGTGCCAGTAGTATAATTCGACAGAGCAATCAGCCCCAGCATTTT
CDR3 protein: CASSIIRQSNQPQHF

V gene: TRBV19
CDR3 length: 15
clone size: -
J gene: TRBJ1-4
D gene: TRBD1
CDR3 DNA: TGTGCCAGTAGTAGGCGACAGGGAGCGTCTGAAAAACTGTTTTTT
CDR3 protein: CASSRRQGASEKLFF

V gene: TRBV7-9
CDR3 length: 12
clone size: -
J gene: TRBJ1-2
D gene: -
CDR3 DNA: TGTGCCAGCAGCCAGGATAGTTATGGCTACACCTTC
CDR3 protein: CASSQDSYGYTF